These 27 T cell receptor beta chains share one sample of origin, sequenced in a study of CD8 T cells in Susac syndrome. It was with random hexamers that roughly 0.45 to 1 ug RNA was reverse transcribed. MiXCR, run by TCRdb on the immunoSEQ multiplex PCR reads, gives a single entry per CDR3 protein. The data show approximately 130,000 distinct CDR3 sequences, with more than 75% seen just once and approximately 0.24% held by the top ten. Sequenced input: CD8+ T cells from PBMCs. These receptors all come from a human donor with multiple sclerosis.

The rearrangement uses TRBV7-2 and TRBJ1-3; D is unresolved. V was cut by 1 base and J by 0 bases, with 7 bases left in between. This CDR3 is 15 amino acids long. The germline gives CDR1 SGHTA, CDR2 FQGNSA. The CDR3 DNA is TGTGCCAGCAGCTTAGAGTGGGCCTCTGGAAACACCATATATTTT. Encoded protein: CASSLEWASGNTIYF.

This clonotype was found once. The chain links TRBV18 to TRBJ2-1; 8 bases agree with TRBD2. The J segment lost 7 bases and the V segment lost 2 bases, leaving 7 bases of the junction unmatched. This CDR3 is 15 amino acids long. The V gene's germline CDR1 is KGHSH and CDR2 LQKENI. CDR3 nucleotide sequence: TGTGCCAGCTCACCAGCCGGGACTAGGAGGAATGAGCAGTTCTTC. It specifies CASSPAGTRRNEQFF.

This chain uses TRBV7-9 with TRBJ2-7; possibly TRBD1 for D (5 bases). Looked up from germline, CDR1 is SEHNR and CDR2 is FQNEAQ (reference sequence). V was clipped by 3 bases and J by 7 bases, with 13 bases between them. The CDR3 sequence is 13 residues long. CDR3: CASSFEDIGEQYF. The CDR3 DNA sequence: TGTGCCAGCAGCTTCGAGGACATTGGTGAGCAGTACTTC.

V usage is TRBV12-3 or TRBV12-4 and J usage is TRBJ2-1; 9 nucleotides line up with TRBD2. The CDR3 has 14 amino acids. With 4 bases clipped from V and 8 bases from J, the junction kept 6 bases outside the gene matches. CDR3: CASSWTSATHEQFF. The CDR3 DNA reads as TGTGCCAGCAGTTGGACTAGCGCTACCCATGAGCAGTTCTTC.

The chain is built from TRBV12-3 or TRBV12-4 and TRBJ2-1; no reliable D call. The V end lost 3 bases, the J end lost 0 bases, and 6 bases lay between the germline ends. The CDR3 is 14 residues long. The CDR3 here is CASSFTGSYNEQFF. The CDR3 bases are TGTGCCAGCAGTTTTACTGGCTCCTACAATGAGCAGTTCTTC.

The chain employs TRBV10-2 and TRBJ2-2; no reliable D call. Trimming removed 1 base at V and 8 bases at J, with 5 bases between. The germline gives CDR1 WSHSY, CDR2 SAAADI. The CDR3 length is 12 residues. Written as DNA, the CDR3 is TGCGCCAGCAGTGAGTTTGGGGGGGAGCTGTTTTTT. Amino acids: CASSEFGGELFF.

The V gene is TRBV6-6, the J gene TRBJ2-2; D remains ambiguous. Deletions cut 0 bases from V and 7 bases from J, with 12 bases between. Germline V gene lookup returns CDR1 MNHNY and CDR2 SVGAGI (reference sequence). This CDR3 comprises 15 residues. The CDR3 DNA follows: TGTGCCAGCAGTTACTCGTCTCCCACGAGCGGGGAGCTGTTTTTT. Translated: CASSYSSPTSGELFF.

The chain links TRBV5-6 to TRBJ2-1; D tentatively fits TRBD1 or TRBD2 (5 bases each). CDR1 is SGHDT and CDR2 is YYEEEE in the germline V gene. The CDR3 contains 12 residues. Trimming cost V 6 bases and J 5 bases, with 9 bases left between them. The CDR3 here is CASTLGDNEQFF. CDR3 coding DNA: TGTGCCAGCACCCTGGGGGACAATGAGCAGTTCTTC.

This clonotype was counted a single time. The chain recombines TRBV29-1 with TRBJ2-1; D perhaps matches TRBD2 (6 bases). The CDR3 runs 13 residues. Germline CDR1 and CDR2: SQVTM and ANQGSEA. Trimming stripped 7 bases from V and 0 bases from J, with 10 bases between. DNA of the CDR3: TGCAGCGGGATGGGGGGCTCCTACAATGAGCAGTTCTTC. Translating it yields CSGMGGSYNEQFF.

The chain combines TRBV7-6 with TRBJ2-2; 9 bases align to TRBD1. Looked up from germline, CDR1 is SGHVS and CDR2 is FNYEAQ. This CDR3 is built from 16 residues. V was clipped by 5 bases and J by 3 bases; unmatched bases: 7. CDR3 residues: CASSLGQGLYTGELFF. The CDR3 DNA follows: TGTGCCAGCAGCCTAGGACAGGGGCTTTACACCGGGGAGCTGTTTTTT.

The rearrangement joins TRBV29-1 to TRBJ1-2; D call uncertain. CDR3 length: 16 amino acids. The germline V gene encodes CDR1 SQVTM and CDR2 ANQGSEA. V was cut by 7 bases and J by 4 bases, with 25 bases left in between. The CDR3 DNA is TGCAGCGCCCCGACGCCGCCAGGAGAAGTGGGCTATGGCTACACCTTC. Translated: CSAPTPPGEVGYGYTF.

This sequence joins TRBV7-9 and TRBJ2-2; D is undetermined. The CDR3 sequence is 14 residues long. V was trimmed by 5 bases and J by 1 base, leaving 8 bases between them. Germline values: CDR1 SEHNR, CDR2 FQNEAQ (reference sequence). The CDR3 sequence: CASSPRRNTGELFF. For the CDR3, the DNA is TGTGCCAGCAGCCCACGGAGGAACACCGGGGAGCTGTTTTTT.

CDR3 in amino acids: CAWLDPNGEAFF. The CDR3 DNA reads as TGTGCCTGGTTGGACCCTAACGGGGAAGCTTTCTTT. V gene TRBV30 combines with J gene TRBJ1-1; no clear D. The germline V gene encodes CDR1 GTSNPN and CDR2 SVGIG (reference sequence). This CDR3 is built from 12 residues. V was trimmed by 5 bases and J by 8 bases, leaving 15 bases between them.

The genes are TRBV21-1 and TRBJ2-7. TRBV21-1 is annotated as a pseudogene. The CDR3 is 14 amino acids. DNA of the CDR3: TGTGCCAGCAGCAAAGTTGGACGGTCCTACGAGCAGTACTTC. As protein: CASSKVGRSYEQYF.

V gene TRBV30 combines with J gene TRBJ2-2; no definite D call. Germline V gene data show CDR1 as GTSNPN and CDR2 as SVGIG (reference sequence). CDR3 length equals 13 residues. Trimming shortened V by 0 bases and J by 3 bases, and 5 bases separated the two germline ends. CDR3 sequence: CAWSVSDTGELFF. CDR3 coding DNA: TGTGCCTGGAGTGTATCGGACACCGGGGAGCTGTTTTTT.

The chain recombines TRBV12-3 or TRBV12-4 with TRBJ2-5; 7 bases map to TRBD2. The CDR3 is 13 amino acids. The trim removed 8 bases at V and 0 bases at J, leaving 3 bases unmatched. CDR3 protein: CASLGGNQETQYF. The CDR3, as DNA: TGTGCCAGCCTCGGGGGGAACCAAGAGACCCAGTACTTC.

Comments on this clonotype: A clone one base away is much larger, so this may be a read error. In nucleotides, the CDR3 is TGTGCCAGCAGAACCCAACACACTGAAGCTTTCTTT. This sequence encodes CASRTQHTEAFF. This sequence joins TRBV27 and TRBJ1-1; D gene uncertain. Germline V gene data show CDR1 as MNHEY and CDR2 as SMNVEV (reference sequence). V shed 6 bases and J shed 3 bases, with 8 bases lying between them. This CDR3 spans 12 amino acids.

In nucleotides, the CDR3 is TGCAGCGTTGAGGGGACAGCCTCCTACGAGCAGTACTTC. It yields the protein CSVEGTASYEQYF. The chain recombines TRBV29-1 with TRBJ2-7, with 7 bases identical to TRBD1. Germline trimming cut 3 bases from V and 0 bases from J; bases unmatched to any gene: 2. The length of the CDR3 is 13 residues. The germline gives CDR1 SQVTM, CDR2 ANQGSEA.

The chain carries TRBV29-1 and TRBJ1-1; a possible D gene is TRBD1 (6 bases). The V gene lost 6 bases and the J gene lost 5 bases, with 13 bases spanning the gap. The CDR3 is made up of 12 amino acids. Germline V lookup: CDR1 SQVTM, CDR2 ANQGSEA. Here the CDR3 DNA reads TGCAGCGTCAGGGGCGAGGAGACTGAAGCTTTCTTT. Translated: CSVRGEETEAFF. Complete variable domain (other parts from reference TRBV29-1 and TRBJ1-1): SAVISQKPSRDICQRGTSLTIQCQVDSQVTMMFWYRQQPGQSLTLIATANQGSEATYESGFVIDKFPISRPNLTFSTLTVSNMSPEDSSIYLCSVRGEETEAFFGQGTRLTVV.

This chain joins TRBV11-1 and TRBJ1-1; maybe TRBD1 (5 bases). The CDR3 runs 14 residues. V was trimmed by 4 bases and J by 1 base, leaving 10 bases between them. CDR1 and CDR2 (germline): SGHAT, FQDESV (reference sequence). The CDR3 loop reads CASSYRRSNTEAFF. CDR3 bases: TGTGCCAGCAGCTACAGGAGATCGAACACTGAAGCTTTCTTT.

The chain links TRBV6-1 to TRBJ1-5; D possibly corresponds to TRBD1 (5 bases). The CDR3 loop spans 18 amino acids. V was cut by 6 bases and J by 4 bases, with 25 bases left in between. Germline lookup yields CDR1 MNHNS and CDR2 SASEGT. CDR3 in amino acids: CASSVGEGRLLRNQPQHF. In nucleotides, the CDR3 is TGTGCCAGCAGCGTGGGGGAGGGCAGGCTACTACGGAATCAGCCCCAGCATTTT.

This clonotype was recorded once. This chain joins TRBV19 and TRBJ2-7, with 8 bases aligning to TRBD1. The germline V gene has CDR1 LNHDA and CDR2 SQIVND (reference sequence). This CDR3 spans 13 amino acids. With V trimmed by 6 bases and J by 7 bases, 8 bases remained unmatched. The CDR3 protein is CASRDRGGREQYF. In DNA, the CDR3 is TGTGCCAGTAGAGACAGGGGAGGAAGAGAGCAGTACTTC.

The chain carries TRBV4-1 and TRBJ1-5; no definite D call. The length of the CDR3 is 16 residues. Trimming left V 0 bases short and J 0 bases short, with 9 bases between. Germline V gene lookup returns CDR1 MGHRA and CDR2 YSYEKL. The chain's CDR3 is CASSQEGRNSNQPQHF. CDR3 coding DNA: TGCGCCAGCAGCCAAGAAGGGAGAAATAGCAATCAGCCCCAGCATTTT.

The gene calls are TRBV5-6 and TRBJ2-2, with TRBD1 as a possible D gene (5 bases). The CDR3 is made up of 14 amino acids. Trimming stripped 0 bases from V and 3 bases from J, with 6 bases between. Germline V gene data show CDR1 as SGHDT and CDR2 as YYEEEE. CDR3 loop: CASSLEGYTGELFF. The CDR3 DNA sequence: TGTGCCAGCAGCTTGGAGGGGTACACCGGGGAGCTGTTTTTT.

The genes are TRBV11-2 and TRBJ2-2; no clear D gene. The CDR3 covers 13 residues. Trimming removed 0 bases at V and 8 bases at J, with 7 bases between. In germline, CDR1 is SGHAT, CDR2 FQNNGV. Written as DNA, the CDR3 is TGTGCCAGCAGCTTAGATGTGGGAGGGGAGCTGTTTTTT. It specifies CASSLDVGGELFF.

This chain uses TRBV6-2 or TRBV6-3 with TRBJ2-2; 9 bases align to TRBD2. V lost 0 bases, J lost 6 bases, and 5 bases stayed unmatched. The CDR3 is 16 residues long. CDR1 MNHEY and CDR2 SVGEGT come from the germline V gene. The CDR3 here is CASSYSSGSPPGELFF. The CDR3, as DNA: TGTGCCAGCAGTTACTCTAGCGGGAGCCCGCCCGGGGAGCTGTTTTTT.

The chain carries TRBV5-6 and TRBJ2-3; D gene uncertain. Per the germline V gene, CDR1 is SGHDT and CDR2 is YYEEEE. CDR3 size: 12 residues. V was cut by 0 bases and J by 5 bases, with 4 bases left in between. Written as DNA, the CDR3 is TGTGCCAGCAGCTTGGGTCTAGATACGCAGTATTTT. It encodes CASSLGLDTQYF.